These 27 T cell receptor beta chains came from one sample sequenced in a study of T cell responses to AZD1222 COVID-19 vaccine. Assay used: immunoSEQ multiplex PCR; TCRdb lists only in-frame clones, some missing. The sample records 110,000 to 150,000 clones, 92% being singletons. The source material was peripheral blood, sampled on day 0 of AZD1222 vaccination. The receptors derive from an adult in good health.

The chain recombines TRBV28 with TRBJ2-5; 8 bases are a match to TRBD2. The CDR3 totals 15 residues. Germline-derived CDR1 and CDR2 are MDHEN and SYDVKM. Trimming removed 9 bases from V and 4 bases from J; junction bases left unmatched: 13. DNA for the CDR3: TGTGCCAGTAGAGAGGGGACTAGGGGCGTAGAGACCCAGTACTTC. The encoded protein is CASREGTRGVETQYF.

This rearrangement joins TRBV7-9 to TRBJ2-3; a weak D match, TRBD2 (5 bases). The CDR3 spans 13 residues. The germline V gene encodes CDR1 SEHNR and CDR2 FQNEAQ (reference sequence). Deletions cut 5 bases from V and 2 bases from J, with 8 bases between. The CDR3 protein is CASSPGITDTQYF. The CDR3 DNA is TGTGCCAGCAGCCCCGGGATCACAGATACGCAGTATTTT.

The chain combines TRBV28 with TRBJ2-3, with D possibly being TRBD1 or TRBD2 (6 bases each). CDR1 MDHEN and CDR2 SYDVKM come from the germline V gene. V was trimmed by 7 bases and J by 6 bases, leaving 20 bases between them. The CDR3 loop spans 15 amino acids. As DNA, the CDR3 is TGTGCCAGCACCCCTGAGGGGGGCTATTTTGATACGCAGTATTTT. It codes for CASTPEGGYFDTQYF.

The genes are TRBV28 and TRBJ1-5; TRBD1 matches 9 bases. Germline trimming cut 5 bases from V and 9 bases from J; bases unmatched to any gene: 11. The CDR3 has 15 residues. Germline V gene data show CDR1 as MDHEN and CDR2 as SYDVKM. As DNA, the CDR3 is TGTGCCAGCAGTCCGACAGGGGGGCCCGGAGGGCCCCAGCATTTT. This translates into CASSPTGGPGGPQHF.

The chain uses TRBV14 and TRBJ1-4, with 9 bases that match TRBD1. V dropped 6 bases and J dropped 7; count of bases not matched to a gene: 18. The CDR3 length is 18 residues. CDR1 is SGHDN and CDR2 is FVKESK in the germline V gene. CDR3 in amino acids: CASRGGTGLFRSSEKLFF. CDR3 sequence (DNA): TGTGCCAGCAGAGGGGGGACAGGGCTTTTCCGGAGCTCTGAAAAACTGTTTTTT.

The gene calls are TRBV7-2 and TRBJ2-2; TRBD2 is a possible D gene (6 bases). Germline V gene lookup returns CDR1 SGHTA and CDR2 FQGNSA. This CDR3 is 14 amino acids long. V dropped 5 bases and J dropped 6 bases, with 13 bases sitting between them. CDR3 region: CASSPWGVAGELFF. For the CDR3, the DNA is TGTGCCAGCAGCCCATGGGGGGTGGCCGGGGAGCTGTTTTTT.

The gene calls are TRBV5-4 and TRBJ2-5, with D perhaps matching TRBD2 (5 bases). Trimming took off 3 bases at V and 2 bases at J, with 14 bases between the two ends. The germline V gene has CDR1 SGHNT and CDR2 YYREEE (reference sequence). CDR3 size: 15 residues. The CDR3 DNA reads as TGTGCCAGCAGCTCAGGTCCGGGGTGGCAAGAGACCCAGTACTTC. It translates to CASSSGPGWQETQYF. The whole variable domain, remainder taken from reference TRBV5-4 and TRBJ2-5, is ETGVTQSPTHLIKTRGQQVTLRCSSQSGHNTVSWYQQALGQGPQFIFQYYREEENGRGNFPPRFSGLQFPNYSSELNVNALELDDSALYLCASSSGPGWQETQYFGPGTRLLVL.

This clone is a singleton in its sample. The V call is TRBV5-6, the J call TRBJ1-5; D ambiguous. The CDR3 is made up of 15 amino acids. Trimming removed 3 bases from V and 2 bases from J, with 12 bases in between. Germline V lookup: CDR1 SGHDT, CDR2 YYEEEE. The CDR3 spells CASSSYGQGNQPQHF. The CDR3 DNA reads TGTGCCAGCAGCTCATACGGCCAGGGCAATCAGCCCCAGCATTTT.

The CDR3 DNA sequence: TGTGCCAGCAGCCAGACAGGGGCTGCTGAAGCTTTCTTT. It yields the protein CASSQTGAAEAFF. This chain joins TRBV5-4 and TRBJ1-1; the match to TRBD1 covers 8 bases. V trimming: 4 bases; J trimming: 6 bases; junction bases outside the gene matches: 5. Germline loops: CDR1 SGHNT, CDR2 YYREEE (reference sequence). CDR3 length equals 13 residues.

About this clone: The sample contains more than one DNA sequence encoding this CDR3. J is TRBJ2-5 and V is TRBV18, with a tentative D call TRBD2 (5 bases). V lost 3 bases and J 1 base, leaving 9 bases between the germline ends. CDR3 size: 14 residues. The V gene's germline CDR1 is KGHSH and CDR2 LQKENI. CDR3 loop: CASSPPGLQETQYF. The CDR3 DNA follows: TGTGCCAGCTCACCCCCCGGACTCCAAGAGACCCAGTACTTC.

Concerning this clone itself: Other DNA sequences in this specimen translate into the identical CDR3. The V and J genes are TRBV11-2 and TRBJ2-5; 8 bases align to TRBD1. V shed 1 base and J 1 base; nucleotides not matched to a gene: 2. There are 15 residues in the CDR3. Germline V gives CDR1 SGHAT, CDR2 FQNNGV. CDR3: CASSLGDRPQETQYF. As DNA, the CDR3 is TGTGCCAGCAGCTTAGGGGACAGGCCCCAAGAGACCCAGTACTTC.

The rearrangement links TRBV27 to TRBJ1-1; unclear D gene. From germline, CDR1 is MNHEY and CDR2 SMNVEV (reference sequence). V was cut by 4 bases and J by 1 base, with 7 bases left in between. This CDR3 contains 13 residues. The CDR3 is CASSSYENTEAFF. CDR3 nucleotide sequence: TGTGCCAGCAGTTCCTACGAGAACACTGAAGCTTTCTTT.

The chain links TRBV15 to TRBJ1-1; D perhaps matches TRBD1 (6 bases). With 0 bases removed from V and 4 bases from J, the gap between germline ends came to 12 bases. Germline loops: CDR1 LNHNV, CDR2 YYDKDF (reference sequence). The CDR3 extends over 15 amino acids. CDR3: CATSREGGRVTEAFF. CDR3 in DNA: TGTGCCACCAGCAGAGAAGGGGGGCGAGTCACTGAAGCTTTCTTT.

The chain links TRBV12-5 to TRBJ1-3, with D tentatively TRBD1 (5 bases). Germline CDR1 and CDR2: LGHNT and FRNRAP. Deletions cut 5 bases from V and 5 bases from J, with 19 bases between. The CDR3 covers 16 residues. The CDR3 sequence: CASGLAPRVSRNTIYF. The CDR3 region has the DNA TGTGCTAGTGGTCTCGCACCCAGGGTTTCCAGAAACACCATATATTTT.

This clone showed up just a few times. The chain has TRBV5-1 and TRBJ1-1; D might be TRBD1 (6 bases). The CDR3 runs to 14 residues. The V gene's germline CDR1 is SGHRS and CDR2 YFSETQ. The V gene lost 2 bases and the J gene lost 3 bases, with 11 bases spanning the gap. This CDR3 is CASSLQGGHTEAFF. Written as DNA, the CDR3 is TGCGCCAGCAGCTTACAAGGGGGACACACTGAAGCTTTCTTT.

V usage is TRBV4-1 and J usage is TRBJ2-1, with 9 bases fitting TRBD2. The CDR3 is 17 residues long. The V segment lost 0 bases and the J segment 3 bases; nucleotides outside the gene matches: 6. Germline-derived CDR1 and CDR2 are MGHRA and YSYEKL. CDR3: CASSQDSTSGDYNEQFF. The CDR3 DNA is TGCGCCAGCAGCCAAGATTCGACTAGCGGAGACTACAATGAGCAGTTCTTC.

The rearrangement links TRBV5-1 to TRBJ2-5; D gene uncertain. Trimming pared 2 bases from V and 1 base from J, leaving 6 bases between. The CDR3 length is 13 residues. CDR1 and CDR2 from the germline V gene are SGHRS and YFSETQ. CDR3 amino acids: CASSFGSQETQYF. For the CDR3, the DNA is TGCGCCAGCAGCTTTGGCAGCCAAGAGACCCAGTACTTC. Combining the CDR3 with reference TRBV5-1 and TRBJ2-5 gives the whole variable domain KAGVTQTPRYLIKTRGQQVTLSCSPISGHRSVSWYQQTPGQGLQFLFEYFSETQRNKGNFPGRFSGRQFSNSRSEMNVSTLELGDSALYLCASSFGSQETQYFGPGTRLLVL.

The gene calls are TRBV9 and TRBJ2-3, with 9 positions matching TRBD2. CDR3 length: 16 residues. Germline CDR1 reads SGDLS; CDR2 reads YYNGEE. V lost 2 bases, J lost 0 bases, and 4 bases stayed unmatched. The CDR3 sequence is CASSVSSGMSTDTQYF. CDR3 coding DNA: TGTGCCAGCAGCGTGTCTAGCGGGATGAGCACAGATACGCAGTATTTT.

This chain uses TRBV23-1 with TRBJ2-3, with D perhaps matching TRBD1 (6 bases). TRBV23-1 is an ORF; its function is uncertain. The CDR3 totals 18 residues. Trimming shortened V by 0 bases and J by 1 base, and 17 bases separated the two germline ends. The CDR3 reads CASSQSGPGELGTDTQYF. The CDR3 nucleotides are TGCGCCAGCAGTCAATCGGGCCCAGGGGAGTTGGGCACAGATACGCAGTATTTT.

This sequence joins TRBV7-2 and TRBJ2-4; D is perhaps TRBD2 (7 bases). CDR1 is SGHTA and CDR2 is FQGNSA in the germline V gene. This CDR3 is 15 amino acids long. Trimming took 3 bases from V and 8 from J, leaving 17 bases between them. This chain's CDR3 is CASSFGGREMDIQYF. Written as DNA, the CDR3 is TGTGCCAGCAGCTTCGGGGGGCGGGAGATGGACATTCAGTACTTC.

The chain carries TRBV5-4 and TRBJ2-7, with D unclear. Germline V gene sequence: CDR1 SGHNT, CDR2 YYREEE (reference sequence). This CDR3 comprises 13 residues. V was shortened by 4 bases and J by 3 bases, with 11 bases between the two germline ends. CDR3 nucleotide sequence: TGTGCCAGCAGCCCTATTGGGCTCTACGAGCAGTACTTC. It translates to CASSPIGLYEQYF.

The V call is TRBV5-1, the J call TRBJ1-1; TRBD1 agrees at 7 bases. There are 15 residues in the CDR3. J lost 5 bases, V lost 3 bases, and 10 bases had no gene match. Germline loops: CDR1 SGHRS, CDR2 YFSETQ. The CDR3 loop reads CASSSSGGGQTEAFF. The DNA of the CDR3 is TGCGCCAGCAGCTCTTCAGGGGGTGGTCAAACTGAAGCTTTCTTT.

The J gene is TRBJ2-1, the V gene TRBV6-2 or TRBV6-3; 14 bases are a match to TRBD2. Trimming removed 2 bases from V and 3 bases from J; junction bases left unmatched: 15. The germline gives CDR1 MNHEY, CDR2 SVGEGT. The CDR3 is made up of 21 amino acids. The CDR3 nucleotides read TGTGCCAGCAGTTACCCAAGACTAGCGGGAGGGCCCAGCGCTGGCTACAATGAGCAGTTCTTC. This encodes CASSYPRLAGGPSAGYNEQFF.

The chain couples TRBV19 to TRBJ1-6; 11 bases agree with TRBD1. J was trimmed by 11 bases and V by 6 bases; bases with no gene match: 9. Germline values: CDR1 LNHDA, CDR2 SQIVND (reference sequence). There are 15 residues in the CDR3. The CDR3 is CASSLGQGAGAPLHF. DNA for the CDR3: TGTGCCAGTAGCCTCGGACAGGGGGCTGGGGCACCCCTCCACTTT.

V usage is TRBV7-2 and J usage is TRBJ1-1, with D hard to call. Looked up from germline, CDR1 is SGHTA and CDR2 is FQGNSA. This CDR3 has 16 residues. Trimming took off 1 base at V and 4 bases at J, with 16 bases between the two ends. CDR3 sequence (DNA): TGTGCCAGCAGCTTAGGGTCTACCTACGTGAGCACTGAAGCTTTCTTT. Protein sequence: CASSLGSTYVSTEAFF.

This rearrangement joins TRBV19 to TRBJ1-1; D uncertain. The CDR3 extends over 16 amino acids. The germline V gene has CDR1 LNHDA and CDR2 SQIVND (reference sequence). Trimming took 5 bases from V and 1 from J, leaving 17 bases between them. CDR3 residues: CASSFLFGIENTEAFF. CDR3 in DNA: TGTGCCAGTAGTTTCTTATTCGGTATCGAGAACACTGAAGCTTTCTTT.

This chain joins TRBV5-1 and TRBJ2-1; TRBD2 agrees at 10 bases. J gave up 8 bases and V 3 bases, and 14 bases lay outside the gene matches. This CDR3 has 17 residues. Germline-derived CDR1 and CDR2 are SGHRS and YFSETQ. CDR3: CASSWARTSGPEDEQFF. CDR3 DNA: TGCGCCAGCAGCTGGGCGAGGACTAGCGGACCTGAGGATGAGCAGTTCTTC. Combining the CDR3 with reference TRBV5-1 and TRBJ2-1 gives the whole variable domain KAGVTQTPRYLIKTRGQQVTLSCSPISGHRSVSWYQQTPGQGLQFLFEYFSETQRNKGNFPGRFSGRQFSNSRSEMNVSTLELGDSALYLCASSWARTSGPEDEQFFGPGTRLTVL.